This T cell receptor beta chain was documented in a study of early T cells in non-severe SARS-CoV-2 infection. Overall study context: Sequencing of unsorted whole blood was done on bulk RNA, leaving chains unpaired.

Broader study findings: VDJdb matching, biased toward anti-spike CD8 responses, missed private and CD4 specificities.

This clonotype was seen repeatedly, ten times or more. Its antigen is still unknown. Each cDNA molecule carried a unique molecular identifier. TCRdb re-derived calls from the 5' RACE reads in MiXCR, one entry per CDR3 protein. The data contain tens of thousands of distinct CDR3 sequences, around 5% of them singletons. This CDR3 has 13 amino acids. V shed 6 bases, J shed 5 bases, and the junction held 5 bases outside the gene matches. Per the germline V gene, CDR1 is MDHEN and CDR2 is SYDVKM. Sequencing used whole blood. This chain links TRBV28 with TRBJ2-3; TRBD2 matches at 7 bases. This receptor was taken from an adult who was a healthcare worker with PCR-confirmed SARS-CoV-2 infection or an uninfected control (not recorded which). CDR3 sequence reads: CASSSIAGDTQYF. In DNA, the CDR3 is TGTGCCAGCAGCTCCATAGCGGGAGATACGCAGTATTTT.